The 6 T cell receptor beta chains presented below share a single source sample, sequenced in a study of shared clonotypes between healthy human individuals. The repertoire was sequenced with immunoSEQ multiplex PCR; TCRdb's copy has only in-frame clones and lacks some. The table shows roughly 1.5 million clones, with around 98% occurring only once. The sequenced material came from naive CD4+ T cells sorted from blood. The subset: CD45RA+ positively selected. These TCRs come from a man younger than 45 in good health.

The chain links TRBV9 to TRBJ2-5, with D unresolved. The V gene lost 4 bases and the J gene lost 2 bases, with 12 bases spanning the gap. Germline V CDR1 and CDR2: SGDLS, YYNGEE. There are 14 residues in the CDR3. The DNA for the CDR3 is TGTGCCAGCAGCCCGACGGTTACTCAAGAGACCCAGTACTTC. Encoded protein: CASSPTVTQETQYF.

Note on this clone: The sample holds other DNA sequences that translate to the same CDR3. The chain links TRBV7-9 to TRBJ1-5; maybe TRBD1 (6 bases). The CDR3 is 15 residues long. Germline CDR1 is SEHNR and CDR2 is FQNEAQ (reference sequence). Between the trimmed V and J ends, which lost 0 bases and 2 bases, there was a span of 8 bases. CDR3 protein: CASSLAGGGNQPQHF. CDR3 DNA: TGTGCCAGCAGCTTAGCGGGGGGCGGCAATCAGCCCCAGCATTTT.

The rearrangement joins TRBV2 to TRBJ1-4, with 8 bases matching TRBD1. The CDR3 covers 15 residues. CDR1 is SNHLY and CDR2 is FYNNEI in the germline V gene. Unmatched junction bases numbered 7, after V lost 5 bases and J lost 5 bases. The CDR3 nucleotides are TGTGCCAGCAGTCCTAGACAGGGGAGAAATGAAAAACTGTTTTTT. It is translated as CASSPRQGRNEKLFF.

Here the CDR3 reads CASSPGHGSGNTIYF. CDR3 bases: TGTGCCAGCAGCCCCGGGCATGGGTCTGGAAACACCATATATTTT. The chain links TRBV9 to TRBJ1-3, with D uncertain. The ends were cut back, 4 bases at V and 1 base at J, with 12 bases in the middle. Per the germline V gene, CDR1 is SGDLS and CDR2 is YYNGEE. The CDR3 is made up of 15 amino acids. The full variable domain, rest sourced from reference TRBV9 and TRBJ1-3, is DSGVTQTPKHLITATGQRVTLRCSPRSGDLSVYWYQQSLDQGLQFLIQYYNGEERAKGNILERFSAQQFPDLHSELNLSSLELGDSALYFCASSPGHGSGNTIYFGEGSWLTVV.

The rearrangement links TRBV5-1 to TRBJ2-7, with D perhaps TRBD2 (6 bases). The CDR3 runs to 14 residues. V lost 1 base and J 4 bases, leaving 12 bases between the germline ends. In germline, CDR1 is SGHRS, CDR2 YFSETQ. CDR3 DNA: TGCGCCAGCAGCTTGAAGTCCGGGAGTTACGAGCAGTACTTC. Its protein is CASSLKSGSYEQYF.

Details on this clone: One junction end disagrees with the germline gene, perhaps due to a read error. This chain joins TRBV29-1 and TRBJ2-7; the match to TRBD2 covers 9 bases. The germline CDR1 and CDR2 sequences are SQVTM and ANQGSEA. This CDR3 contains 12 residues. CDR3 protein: CSVEGGSGRRDF. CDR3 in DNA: TGCAGCGTTGAAGGTGGAAGCGGGAGGCGGGACTTC.